This T cell receptor (beta chain) was obtained from a study of molecular identifiers for immune sequencing clone quantification. Study-level points and caveats: The share of molecules held by clones above 20 RNA copies was over 98% in effector cells and under 1% in naive cells. One cell's worth of spiked Jurkat TCR RNA was reportedly detectable among one million naive cells.

Trimming stripped 9 bases from V and 0 bases from J, with 9 bases between. Germline values: CDR1 LNHDA, CDR2 SQIVND (reference sequence). CDR3 size: 14 residues. CD8+CD4-CCR7+CD45RA+ cells were sorted as naive CD8 T cells. This clonotype has ten or more counts. The antigen remains unidentified. In TCRdb, the PCR reads were re-called with MiXCR into one record per CDR3 protein. The sample consists of about 68,000 distinct CDR3 sequences, roughly 20% of them appearing once. The receptor was isolated from a human donor in good health. Some libraries in this study had Jurkat cell RNA spiked in. Sequencing used naive CD8+ T cells from blood, with Jurkat cell RNA spiked in. Noted subset: FACS-sorted CD8+CD4-CCR7+CD45RA+ naive T cells. This rearrangement joins TRBV19 to TRBJ2-6, with D unclear. The CDR3 is CASRLGSGANVLTF. The DNA for the CDR3 is TGTGCCAGCAGACTGGGCTCTGGGGCCAACGTCCTGACTTTC.